This record looks at one TCR beta chain sequence and its context. This clonotype was seen ten or more times. Its target antigen remains unknown. Qualities for individual bases were not recorded, and no much larger clone is one base off. The trim is 3 bases for V and 0 bases for J, with a gap of 14 bases between the germline ends. According to the germline V gene (reference sequence), CDR1 reads MNHEY and CDR2 reads SMNVEV. From the cysteine up to the phenylalanine, the CDR3 has a length of 16 residues. Just the 48-base CDR3 DNA is kept, in frame starting at base 1. This sample is part of a study of human T cells and chemical hapten exposure (dated by TCRdb to the early 2020s). Looking at the study overall: For sensitization, 2% DPC in acetone was applied to a roughly 2 cm by roughly 2 cm area of upper inner arm skin. Blood was sampled from patients pre-sensitization (week 0) and at 2, 6 and about 24 weeks after DPC sensitization. Patch testing on the upper back used Finn chambers containing 0.01% DPC, with scoring done after 6 days according to International Contact Dermatitis Research Group standards. Peripheral blood TCR repertoire changes were tracked in vivo in alopecia patients during primary and secondary sensitization to the hapten diphenylcyclopropenone (DPC). Alopecia areata with under or over 50% scalp involvement, alopecia totalis and alopecia universalis were represented in the patient cohort, which was mostly female. Libraries were pooled for sequencing, and variation in per-sample TCR yields was attributed mainly to small differences in library volumes within the pool. Throughout the study period of 20 to 30 weeks, patients also received therapeutic DPC doses to the scalp every week. Roughly 30 alopecia patients provided blood for TCR sequencing at one to four time points (pre-sensitization, 2, 6 and 24 weeks).

What the study reported, not specific to this receptor: Patch test score was positively correlated with the number of PT1 expanded TCRs, with significance at thresholds 8, 16 and 32 but not at 4. Repeated subsampling changed both the strength of the expansion versus patch-test correlation and the threshold at which that correlation became significant. Because all patients had alopecia, a presumed autoimmune disease, the immune response of the patients might differ from that of healthy individuals. Significantly more large CDR3 similarity clusters were formed by expanded TCRs than by pre-sensitization or healthy control sets, consistent with antigen-driven responses. DPC sensitization did not change how many TCRs were above 1 in 1000 frequency, and no evidence was found of alterations in global repertoire structure.

The library was generated by RACE. The sample was run on a NextSeq 500. Library preparation attached unique molecular identifiers to individual cDNA molecules for quantitative, reproducible TCR counting. Each blood RNA sample was used to sequence both TCR alpha and TCR beta chains. Turning to the authors' computational methods: The median number of TCRs per sample was 85,000 to 100,000, ranging from 23,224 to 690,600. V, J and CDR3 annotation of the TCR reads was performed with the Decombinator software suite. To make PS versus PT1 abundance plots, every sample was subsampled to the same number of TCRs (28,000). TCRs were defined as expanded if absent before sensitization and observed at least eight times at the 2-week time point. The raw public reads went through TCRdb reprocessing: fastp at Q25, MiXCR clone calling, in-frame beta chains kept. Rows with one shared CDR3 protein collapse into an entry with the most common genes and DNA. Clone size and V and J calls follow TCRdb, not the original study. For this sample there are more than 300,000 distinct CDR3 sequences; 4.5% to 5.5% appear just once. Just over 2.5% of the sample goes to the ten largest clones.

This sample's time point label indicates: pre-sensitization, week 0. The treatment or condition label, read with the paper, signifies: therapeutic diphenylcyclopropenone sensitization with weekly scalp DPC. At each patch-test visit, blood was drawn before the patch test was applied. Patients were eligible if aged 18 to 70, diagnosed with alopecia and judged suitable for DPC therapy, and pregnant patients were excluded. Total RNA was extracted from unfractionated whole blood collected in Tempus Blood RNA tubes. The starting material was whole blood, obtained in connection with sensitization to the hapten diphenylcyclopropenone (DPC). The V and J genes are TRBV27 and TRBJ1-1; 5 matching bases give a weak D call of TRBD1. The receptor was isolated from a woman aged 50 to 60 with alopecia areata. Some clones in this sample may be carry-over from other donors' samples. The CDR3 region: CASSFRATGMNTEAFF. Here is the DNA: TGTGCCAGCAGTTTCAGGGCGACCGGGATGAACACTGAAGCTTTCTTT.